One and the same sample provided the 2 T cell receptor beta chains below, sequenced in a study of neoadjuvant anti-PD-1 for oral cavity cancer. Profiling relied on immunoSEQ multiplex PCR, and the TCRdb table lists in-frame clones only, not all of them. The table shows about 12,000 clones, with approximately 66% occurring only once. This sample comprised PBMCs, obtained before nivolumab (anti-PD-1) treatment. All receptors come from a person aged 35 to 85 with oral cavity squamous cell carcinoma.

This rearrangement joins TRBV5-1 to TRBJ1-2; maybe TRBD1 (5 bases). CDR1 and CDR2 (germline): SGHRS, YFSETQ. CDR3 length: 14 residues. V gave up 5 bases and J gave up 6 bases, with 17 bases separating them. This CDR3 is CASSWSRDFDGYTF. CDR3 nucleotides: TGCGCCAGCAGTTGGAGTCGGGACTTCGATGGCTACACCTTC. The variable domain in full, completed from reference TRBV5-1 and TRBJ1-2, reads KAGVTQTPRYLIKTRGQQVTLSCSPISGHRSVSWYQQTPGQGLQFLFEYFSETQRNKGNFPGRFSGRQFSNSRSEMNVSTLELGDSALYLCASSWSRDFDGYTFGSGTRLTVV.

The chain links TRBV27 to TRBJ2-3; no reliable D call. Trimming removed 6 bases at V and 4 bases at J, with 5 bases between. The germline V gene has CDR1 MNHEY and CDR2 SMNVEV (reference sequence). The CDR3 is 11 residues long. The CDR3, as DNA: TGTGCCAGCAGCCTCGCAGATACGCAGTATTTT. The encoded protein is CASSLADTQYF.